Described below is a single T cell receptor beta chain sequence and its context. Its target antigen remains unknown. No quality values exist for individual bases; no much larger clone is one base distant. The data were obtained in a study of blood T cell repertoires in COVID-19 (TCRdb year 2020). Background for the entire study: Samples from collaborators originated in the United States, Italy and Spain and spanned both the acute and convalescent phases of COVID-19. The material from the prospective study consisted of cDNA or gDNA derived from T cells, B-cell-depleted T cells, or PBMCs. Subjects who had been exposed to COVID-19, were actively infected with it, or had recovered from it provided the deeply sampled blood TCRbeta repertoires that made up the dataset. A freely available public database, intended as a resource for researchers studying the immune response to SARS-CoV-2, is where the repertoires were released. Samples came from the ongoing ImmuneRACE study (first 160 participants) plus 1,254 subjects from 6 global collaborators. Nearly every sample came with metadata listing a de-identified subject ID, COVID-19 status, age in years and sex. Where HLA class I and class II types were available, the types were taken from metadata supplied by the sample provider, not from assay-based typing.

One collaborating source in Seattle enrolled patients while the patients were actively infected and followed the patients over time throughout the course of disease. Whole blood was collected in K2EDTA tubes by collaborating institutions according to the institutions' own protocols. For TCRbeta analysis, collaborators shipped samples as frozen whole blood, isolated PBMCs, or DNA extracted from either of those sample types. Results the study describes overall, beyond this receptor: The amount of clinical and demographic metadata varied by source and participant and was provided uncurated.

TCRbeta CDR3 regions were amplified from genomic DNA by means of the immunoSEQ Assay, a bias-controlled multiplex PCR. The authors' analysis ran thus. Within the assay, amplification of reference gene primers was used to estimate how many nucleated cells each sample contained. Sequence reads were collapsed and filtered to measure the absolute abundance of every unique TCRbeta CDR3 rearrangement. Productive Simpson clonality was computed per sample as the square root of Simpson's diversity index over productive rearrangements. TCRdb took over this immuneACCESS table, retaining in-frame rearrangements with V and J assigned. Such tables are incomplete; in checked studies, under half of the missing clones stem from an unresolved V gene, and the remainder is unexplained. The V and J calls and clone size are taken from that table; D and trimming were inferred from the DNA. A total of 150,000 to 200,000 clones appear in this sample, roughly 79% of them only once. The ten most abundant clones make up around 10% of the sample.

The junction shows trimming of 4 bases on V and 1 base on J, and the gene matches do not reach 7 bases of it. Taken from cysteine to phenylalanine, the CDR3 has 14 residues. Only the CDR3 part of the read is kept: 42 bases, read in frame from the first base. CDR1 and CDR2 (SQVTM, ANQGSEA) derive from the germline V gene. The TCR originated in a woman older than 75 with COVID-19, enrolled during active disease. Sequencing was carried out using peripheral blood. The receptor chain draws on TRBV29-1 and TRBJ2-7, with TRBD2 matching 7 junction bases. The CDR3 region: CSVGGSGSSYEQYF. The sequenced DNA is TGCAGCGTTGGGGGTAGCGGGTCGTCCTACGAGCAGTACTTC.